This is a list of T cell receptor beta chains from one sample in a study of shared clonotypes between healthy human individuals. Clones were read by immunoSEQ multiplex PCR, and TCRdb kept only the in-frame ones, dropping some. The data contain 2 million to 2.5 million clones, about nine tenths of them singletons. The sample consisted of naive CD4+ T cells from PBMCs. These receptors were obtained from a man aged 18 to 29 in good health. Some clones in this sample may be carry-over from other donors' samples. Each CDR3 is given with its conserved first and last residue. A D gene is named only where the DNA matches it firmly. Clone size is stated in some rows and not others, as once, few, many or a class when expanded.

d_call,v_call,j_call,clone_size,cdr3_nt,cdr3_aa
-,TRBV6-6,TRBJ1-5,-,TGTGCCAGCAGTTACGGGGCCAGGAAAAACAATCAGCCCCAGCATTTT,CASSYGARKNNQPQHF
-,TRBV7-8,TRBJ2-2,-,TGTGCCAGCAGCTTAGGAGAACTTACCACCGGGGAGCTGTTTTTT,CASSLGELTTGELFF
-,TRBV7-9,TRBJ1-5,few,TGTGCCAGCAGCTTTGCGTTTCAGCCCCAGCATTTT,CASSFAFQPQHF
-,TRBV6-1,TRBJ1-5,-,TGTGCCAGCAGTGAAGGGGGAGCGGTCCAGCCCCAGCATTTT,CASSEGGAVQPQHF
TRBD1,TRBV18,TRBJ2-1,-,TGTGCCAGCTCACCACAAGGGACAGGGACCGAGTTCTTC,CASSPQGTGTEFF
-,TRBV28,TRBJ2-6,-,TGTGCCAGCAGACTAAGCGGTGGCGGGGCCAACGTCCTGACTTTC,CASRLSGGGANVLTF
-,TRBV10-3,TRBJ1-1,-,TGTGCCATCAGTGAGCGCAGGGAAAGTTTGGACACTGAAGCTTTCTTT,CAISERRESLDTEAFF
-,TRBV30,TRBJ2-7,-,TGTGCCTGGAGTAAGGGGTTTGTCTACGAGCAGTACTTC,CAWSKGFVYEQYF
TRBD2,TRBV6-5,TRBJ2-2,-,TGTGCCAGCAGGATGGGCGGGGAGGGCACCGGGGAGCTGTTTTTT,CASRMGGEGTGELFF
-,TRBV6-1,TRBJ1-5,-,TGTGCCAGCAGTACAGGGACTCAGCCCCAGCATTTT,CASSTGTQPQHF
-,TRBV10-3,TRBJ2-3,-,TGTGCCATCAGTGGAGACAGTAGCACAGATACGCAGTATTTT,CAISGDSSTDTQYF
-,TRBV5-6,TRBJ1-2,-,TGTGCCAGCAGTCCCGGGCGGAACTATGGCTACACCTTC,CASSPGRNYGYTF
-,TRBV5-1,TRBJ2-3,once,TGCGCCAGCAGCTTAGAGACAGAGCGGCGCGATACGCAGTATTTT,CASSLETERRDTQYF
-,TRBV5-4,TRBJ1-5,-,TGTGCCAGCAGCTTGCAGGGTAGCAATCAGCCCCAGCATTTT,CASSLQGSNQPQHF
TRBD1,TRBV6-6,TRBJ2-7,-,TGTGCCAGTCGGACGGGACAGAGCTACTACGAGCAGTACTTC,CASRTGQSYYEQYF
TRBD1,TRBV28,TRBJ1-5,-,TGTGCCAGCAGTTCCGGCAGGGGGTGGGGGGCCCAGCATTTT,CASSSGRGWGAQHF
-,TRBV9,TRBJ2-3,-,TGTGCCAGCAGCGGAAGACAGGTATCGAGCACAGATACGCAGTATTTT,CASSGRQVSSTDTQYF
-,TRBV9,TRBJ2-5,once,TGTGCCAGCAGCGTAACAGGCCAAGGAACCCAGTACTTC,CASSVTGQGTQYF
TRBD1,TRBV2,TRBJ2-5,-,TGTGCCAGCAGCAGGGGGTCTTTAGAGACCCAGTACTTC,CASSRGSLETQYF
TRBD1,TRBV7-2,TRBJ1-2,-,TGTGCCAACAGCTTGAGACAGGGGTATGGCTACACCTTC,CANSLRQGYGYTF
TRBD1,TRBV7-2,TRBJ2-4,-,TGTGCCAGCAGCCCCGGGGGACAGGGTCAAAACATTCAGTACTTC,CASSPGGQGQNIQYF
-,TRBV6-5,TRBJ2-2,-,TGTGCCAGCAGTTATACTAGGAACACCGGGGAGCTGTTTTTT,CASSYTRNTGELFF
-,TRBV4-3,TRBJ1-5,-,TGCGCCAGCAGCCAAGGGCAGCCCCAGCATTTT,CASSQGQPQHF
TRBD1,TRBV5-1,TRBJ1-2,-,TGCGCCAGCAGCTTGGGAGGGGGCGAGCTCGTGGAGGGCTACACCTTC,CASSLGGGELVEGYTF
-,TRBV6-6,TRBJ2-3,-,TGTGCCAGCAGTTACTCGGGAGATACGCAGTATTTT,CASSYSGDTQYF
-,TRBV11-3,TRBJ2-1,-,TGTGCCAGCAGCTTAGGCGGGACCGACTACAATGAGCAGTTCTTC,CASSLGGTDYNEQFF
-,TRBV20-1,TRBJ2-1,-,TGCAGTGCAGTCGGTTGGGATGAGCAGTTCTTC,CSAVGWDEQFF
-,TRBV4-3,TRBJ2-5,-,TGCGCCAGCAGCCACTTACTAGGGGAGACCCAGTACTTC,CASSHLLGETQYF
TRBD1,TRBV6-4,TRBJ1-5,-,TGTGCCAGCAGCCCCCGGGACAGACATTATAGCAATCAGCCCCAGCATTTT,CASSPRDRHYSNQPQHF
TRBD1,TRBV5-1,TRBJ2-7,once,TGCGCCAGCAGCATCCGGGACAGGGGCGAGCAGTACTTC,CASSIRDRGEQYF
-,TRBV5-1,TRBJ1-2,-,TGCGCCAGCAGCTCCTGGCCGGCGGCAGAGGACTATGGCTACACCTTC,CASSSWPAAEDYGYTF
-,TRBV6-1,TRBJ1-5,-,TGTGCCAGCAGTGAGGAGAGTAGGCAGCCCCAGCATTTT,CASSEESRQPQHF
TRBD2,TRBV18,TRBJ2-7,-,TGTGCCAGCTCGTTCGAAGCGGGGCCCTCCTACGAGCAGTACTTC,CASSFEAGPSYEQYF
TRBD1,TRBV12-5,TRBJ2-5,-,TGTGCTAGTGGCCTTACAGGGGGGGAGACCCAGTACTTC,CASGLTGGETQYF
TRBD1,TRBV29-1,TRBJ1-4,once,TGCAGCGTTGGGGGACAGGGTGAAAAACTGTTTTTT,CSVGGQGEKLFF
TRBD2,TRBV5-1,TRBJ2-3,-,TGCGCCAGCAGCCGACTAGCGGGAGTTTCAGATACGCAGTATTTT,CASSRLAGVSDTQYF
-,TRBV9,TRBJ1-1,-,TGTGCCAGCAGCGTAGTGCCGGGGGCTGAAGCTTTCTTT,CASSVVPGAEAFF
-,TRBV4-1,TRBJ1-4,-,TGCGCCAGCAGCCAAGCGCGGGGGGGAGTTGCAACTAATGAAAAACTGTTTTTT,CASSQARGGVATNEKLFF
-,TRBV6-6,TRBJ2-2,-,TGTGCCAGCAGTCCTGTTGGGGCCACCGGGGAGCTGTTTTTT,CASSPVGATGELFF
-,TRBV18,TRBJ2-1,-,TGTGCCAGCTCACCAGGGGCAGGGAACAATGAGCAGTTCTTC,CASSPGAGNNEQFF
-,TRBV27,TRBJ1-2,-,TGTGCCAGCAGTCCCGACAGGACGCCTAGTAACTATGGCTACACCTTC,CASSPDRTPSNYGYTF
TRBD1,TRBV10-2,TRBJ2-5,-,TGCGCCACTGAAACAGGGGGCGGTAAGACCCAGTACTTC,CATETGGGKTQYF
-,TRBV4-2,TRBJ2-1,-,TGTGCCAGCAGCCAAATTGAGCTGGTGGAGCGAAACAATGAGCAGTTCTTC,CASSQIELVERNNEQFF
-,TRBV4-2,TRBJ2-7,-,TGTGCCAGCAGCCGGGGGCCGGCGGAGAGCTCCTACGAGCAGTACTTC,CASSRGPAESSYEQYF
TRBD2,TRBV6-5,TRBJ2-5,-,TGTGCCAGCGCCGGGGGGGCGGGAGAACAGACCCAGTACTTC,CASAGGAGEQTQYF
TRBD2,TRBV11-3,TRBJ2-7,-,TGTGCCAGCAGCTTAGCGCTAGCGGCTGAGCAGTACTTC,CASSLALAAEQYF
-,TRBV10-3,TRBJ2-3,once,TGTGCCATCAGTACCCCACCCACAGGGCTGGGGAATACGCAGTATTTT,CAISTPPTGLGNTQYF
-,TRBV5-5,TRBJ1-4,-,TGTGCCAGCAGCTTCTGGGGTGAAAAACTGTTTTTT,CASSFWGEKLFF
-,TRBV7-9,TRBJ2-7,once,TGTGCCAGCGGTTCACGCGGCGAGCAGTACTTC,CASGSRGEQYF
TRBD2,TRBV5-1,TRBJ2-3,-,TGCGCCAGCAATCATCTAGCGGGAGATTTGACAGATACGCAGTATTTT,CASNHLAGDLTDTQYF
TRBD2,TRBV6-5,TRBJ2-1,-,TGTGCCAGCAGTTACTCGAGCGGGAGGCCCAATGAGCAGTTCTTC,CASSYSSGRPNEQFF
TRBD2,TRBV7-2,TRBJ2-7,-,TGTGCCAGCAGCTCTAGCGGGAGGGTCAGCGAGCAGTACTTC,CASSSSGRVSEQYF
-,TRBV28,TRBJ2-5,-,TGTGCCAGCCTGACACCAGGGGATGCAGAGACCCAGTACTTC,CASLTPGDAETQYF
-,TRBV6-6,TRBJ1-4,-,TGTGCCAGCAGTTACTTGCCTGCAACTAATGAAAAACTGTTTTTT,CASSYLPATNEKLFF
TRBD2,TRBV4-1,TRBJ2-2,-,TGCGCCAGCCGGGGGGATAACACCGGGGAGCTGTTTTTT,CASRGDNTGELFF
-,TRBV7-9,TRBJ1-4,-,TGTGCCATGGACGACAAGGACTCGGCAAAACTGTTTTTT,CAMDDKDSAKLFF
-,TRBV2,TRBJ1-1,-,TGTGCCAGCTCCCAACAGGGCTCAAACACTGAAGCTTTCTTT,CASSQQGSNTEAFF
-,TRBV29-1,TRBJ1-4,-,TGCAGCGTTGTTGGGGCTAATGAAAAACTGTTTTTT,CSVVGANEKLFF
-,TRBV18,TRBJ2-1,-,TGTGCCAGCTCACCGGGTCAGGGGCTCGGACTATCAGACTCCTACAATGAGCAGTTCTTC,CASSPGQGLGLSDSYNEQFF